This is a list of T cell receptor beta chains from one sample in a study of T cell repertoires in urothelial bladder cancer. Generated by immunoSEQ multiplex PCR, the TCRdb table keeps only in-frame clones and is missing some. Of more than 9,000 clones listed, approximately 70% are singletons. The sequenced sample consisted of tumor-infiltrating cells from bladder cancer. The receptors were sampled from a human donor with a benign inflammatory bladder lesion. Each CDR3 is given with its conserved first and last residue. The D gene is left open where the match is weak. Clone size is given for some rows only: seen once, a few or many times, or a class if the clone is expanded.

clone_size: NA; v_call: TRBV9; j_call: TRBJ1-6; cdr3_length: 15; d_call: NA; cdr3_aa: CASSVDASYNSPLHF; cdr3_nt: TGTGCCAGCAGCGTGGACGCCTCCTATAATTCACCCCTCCACTTT
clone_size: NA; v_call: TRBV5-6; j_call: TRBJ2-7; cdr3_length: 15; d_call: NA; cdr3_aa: CASRYLWLLSYEQYF; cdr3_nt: TGTGCCAGCAGGTACCTTTGGCTGCTCTCCTACGAGCAGTACTTC
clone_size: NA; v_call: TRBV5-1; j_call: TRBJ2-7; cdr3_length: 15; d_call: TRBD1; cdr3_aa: CASSTPGTALYEQYF; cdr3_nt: TGCGCCAGCAGCACCCCCGGGACAGCCTTATACGAGCAGTACTTC
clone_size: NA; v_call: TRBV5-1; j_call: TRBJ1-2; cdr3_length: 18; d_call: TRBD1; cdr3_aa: CASSAGLGQGADGSGYTF; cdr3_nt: TGCGCCAGCAGCGCGGGCCTCGGACAGGGGGCGGACGGTAGTGGCTACACCTTC
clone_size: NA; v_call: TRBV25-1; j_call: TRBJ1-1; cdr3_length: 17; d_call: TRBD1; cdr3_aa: CASKGGQGVFPNTEAFF; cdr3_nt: TGTGCCAGCAAGGGGGGACAGGGTGTTTTTCCCAACACTGAAGCTTTCTTT
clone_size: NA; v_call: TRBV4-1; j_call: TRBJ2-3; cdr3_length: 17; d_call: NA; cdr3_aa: CASSQDLRGISTDTQYF; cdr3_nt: TGCGCCAGCAGCCAAGATCTTCGGGGCATTAGCACAGATACGCAGTATTTT
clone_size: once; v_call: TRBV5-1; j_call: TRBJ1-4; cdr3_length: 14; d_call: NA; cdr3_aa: CASSLGRDIEKLFF; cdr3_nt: TGCGCCAGCAGCCTGGGACGGGATATTGAAAAACTGTTTTTT
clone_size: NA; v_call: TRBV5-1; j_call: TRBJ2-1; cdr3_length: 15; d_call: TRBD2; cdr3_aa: CASSASGGAYNEQFF; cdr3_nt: TGCGCCAGCAGCGCCTCCGGGGGGGCCTACAATGAGCAGTTCTTC
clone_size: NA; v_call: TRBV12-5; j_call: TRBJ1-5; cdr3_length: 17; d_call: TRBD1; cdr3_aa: CASPPGQGIFSNQPQHF; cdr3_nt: TGTGCTAGCCCCCCGGGACAGGGAATTTTTAGCAATCAGCCCCAGCATTTT
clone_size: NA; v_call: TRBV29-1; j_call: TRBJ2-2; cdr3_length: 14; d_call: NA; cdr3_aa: CSVRALTNTGELFF; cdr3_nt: TGCAGCGTCCGGGCCCTCACGAACACCGGGGAGCTGTTTTTT
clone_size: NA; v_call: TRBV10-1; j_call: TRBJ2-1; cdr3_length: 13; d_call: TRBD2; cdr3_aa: CASRTSGDNEQFF; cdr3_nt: TGCGCCAGCAGGACTAGCGGGGACAATGAGCAGTTCTTC
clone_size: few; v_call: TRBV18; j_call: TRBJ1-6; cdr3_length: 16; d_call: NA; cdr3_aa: CASSPRPGFGGSPLHF; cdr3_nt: TGTGCCAGCTCACCACGTCCGGGGTTCGGGGGATCACCCCTCCACTTT
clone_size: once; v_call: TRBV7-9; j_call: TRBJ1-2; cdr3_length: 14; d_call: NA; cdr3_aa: CASSPVQAAYGYTF; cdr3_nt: TGTGCCAGCAGCCCCGTACAGGCCGCCTATGGCTACACCTTC
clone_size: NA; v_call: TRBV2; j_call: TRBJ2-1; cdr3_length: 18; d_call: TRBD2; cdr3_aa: CASSLDWGREHLINEQFF; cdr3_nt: TGTGCCAGCAGTCTCGATTGGGGGAGGGAGCACCTGATCAATGAGCAGTTCTTC
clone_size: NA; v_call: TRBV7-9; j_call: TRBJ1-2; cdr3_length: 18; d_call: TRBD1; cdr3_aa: CASSSWTGDLSSNYGYTF; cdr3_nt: TGTGCCAGCAGCTCCTGGACAGGGGACCTTTCGAGCAACTATGGCTACACCTTC
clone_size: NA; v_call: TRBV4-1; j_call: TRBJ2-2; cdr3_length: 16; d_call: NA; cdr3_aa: CASSQDRRGTTGELFF; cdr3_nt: TGCGCCAGCAGCCAAGATCGGCGGGGTACCACCGGGGAGCTGTTTTTT
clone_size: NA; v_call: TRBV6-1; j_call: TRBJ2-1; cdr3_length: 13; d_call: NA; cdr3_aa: CASSERRGWQQFF; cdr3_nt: TGTGCCAGCAGTGAACGTCGGGGGTGGCAGCAGTTCTTC
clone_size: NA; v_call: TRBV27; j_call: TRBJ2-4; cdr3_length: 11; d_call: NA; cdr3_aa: CASSFKNIQYF; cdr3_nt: TGTGCCAGCAGTTTCAAGAACATTCAGTACTTC
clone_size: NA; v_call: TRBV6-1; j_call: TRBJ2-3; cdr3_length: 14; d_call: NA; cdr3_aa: CASSHAWLTDTQYF; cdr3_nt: TGTGCCAGCAGTCATGCGTGGTTAACAGATACGCAGTATTTT
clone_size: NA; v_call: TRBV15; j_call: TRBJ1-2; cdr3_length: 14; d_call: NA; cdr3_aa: CATSRDRRLYGYTF; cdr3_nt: TGTGCCACCAGCAGAGACAGGAGATTATATGGCTACACCTTC
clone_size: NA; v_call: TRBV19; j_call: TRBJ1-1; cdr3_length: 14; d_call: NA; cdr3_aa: CASSIGSGATEAFF; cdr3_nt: TGTGCCAGTAGTATAGGGTCCGGGGCTACTGAAGCTTTCTTT
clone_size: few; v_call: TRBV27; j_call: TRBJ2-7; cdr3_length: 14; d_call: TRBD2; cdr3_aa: CASSLDREAYEQYF; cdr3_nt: TGTGCCAGCAGTTTAGATCGGGAGGCCTACGAGCAGTACTTC
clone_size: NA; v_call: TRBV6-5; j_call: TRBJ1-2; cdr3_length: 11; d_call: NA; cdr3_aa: CASRLEGGYTF; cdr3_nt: TGTGCCAGCCGACTCGAGGGTGGCTACACCTTC
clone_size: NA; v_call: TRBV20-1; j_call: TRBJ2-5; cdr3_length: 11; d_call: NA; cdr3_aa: CSATSGETQYF; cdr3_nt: TGCAGTGCTACCTCGGGTGAGACCCAGTACTTC
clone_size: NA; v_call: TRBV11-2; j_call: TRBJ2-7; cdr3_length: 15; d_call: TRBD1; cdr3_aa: CASSLVAGGFHEQYF; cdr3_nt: TGTGCCAGCAGCTTAGTGGCAGGGGGCTTCCACGAGCAGTACTTC
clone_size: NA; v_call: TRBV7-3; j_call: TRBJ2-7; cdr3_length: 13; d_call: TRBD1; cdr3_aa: CASSSLQGSEQYF; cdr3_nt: TGTGCCAGCAGCTCGCTACAGGGGTCCGAGCAGTACTTC
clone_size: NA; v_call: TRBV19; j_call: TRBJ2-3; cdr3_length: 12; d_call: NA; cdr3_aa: CASSDRTDTQYF; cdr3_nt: TGTGCCAGTTCGGACCGCACAGATACGCAGTATTTT
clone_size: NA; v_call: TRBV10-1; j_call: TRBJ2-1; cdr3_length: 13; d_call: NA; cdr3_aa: CASSEPGKGEQFF; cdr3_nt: TGCGCCAGCAGTGAGCCAGGCAAAGGGGAGCAGTTCTTC
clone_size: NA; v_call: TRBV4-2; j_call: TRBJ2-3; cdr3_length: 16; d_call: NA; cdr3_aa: CASSLGTPRDTDTQYF; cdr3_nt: TGTGCCAGCAGCCTCGGGACTCCGAGGGACACAGATACGCAGTATTTT
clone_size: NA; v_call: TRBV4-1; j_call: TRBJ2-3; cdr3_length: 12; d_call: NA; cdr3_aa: CASRDWTDTQYF; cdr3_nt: TGCGCCAGCCGGGACTGGACAGATACGCAGTATTTT
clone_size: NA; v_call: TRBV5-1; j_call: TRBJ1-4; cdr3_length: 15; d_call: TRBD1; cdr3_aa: CASSLVGTGNEKLFF; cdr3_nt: TGCGCCAGCAGCTTGGTGGGGACAGGGAATGAAAAACTGTTTTTT
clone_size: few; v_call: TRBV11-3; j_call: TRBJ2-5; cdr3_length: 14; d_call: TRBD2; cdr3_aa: CASSTSGGAETQYF; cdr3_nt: TGTGCCAGCAGTACTAGCGGGGGGGCAGAGACCCAGTACTTC
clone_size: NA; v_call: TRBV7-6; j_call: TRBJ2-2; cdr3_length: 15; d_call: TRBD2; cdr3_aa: CASSLARGDTGELFF; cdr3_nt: TGTGCCAGCAGCCTAGCCCGGGGGGATACCGGGGAGCTGTTTTTT
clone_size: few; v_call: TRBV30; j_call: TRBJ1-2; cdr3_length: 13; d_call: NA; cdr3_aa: CAWSVEQGYGYTF; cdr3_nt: TGTGCCTGGAGTGTTGAACAGGGCTATGGCTACACCTTC
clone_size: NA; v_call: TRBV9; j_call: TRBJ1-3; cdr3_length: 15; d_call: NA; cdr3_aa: CASSVAKGAGNTIYF; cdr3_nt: TGTGCCAGCAGCGTAGCTAAGGGGGCTGGAAACACCATATATTTT
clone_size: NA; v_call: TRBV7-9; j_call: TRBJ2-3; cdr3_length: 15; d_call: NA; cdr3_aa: CASSLALGGTDTQYF; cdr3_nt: TGTGCCAGCAGCTTAGCCCTTGGGGGGACAGATACGCAGTATTTT
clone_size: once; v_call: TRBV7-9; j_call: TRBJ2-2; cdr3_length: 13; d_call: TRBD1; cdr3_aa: CASSSTGAGELFF; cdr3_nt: TGTGCCAGCAGCTCGACAGGGGCCGGGGAGCTGTTTTTT
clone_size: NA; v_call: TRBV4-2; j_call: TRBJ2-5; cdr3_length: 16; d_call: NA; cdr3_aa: CASSQEILGAGETQYF; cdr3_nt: TGTGCCAGCAGCCAAGAAATACTCGGGGCGGGAGAGACCCAGTACTTC
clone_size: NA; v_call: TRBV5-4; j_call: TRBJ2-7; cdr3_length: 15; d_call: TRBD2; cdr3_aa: CASSWGGSSSYEQYF; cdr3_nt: TGTGCCAGCAGCTGGGGGGGGAGCAGCTCCTACGAGCAGTACTTC
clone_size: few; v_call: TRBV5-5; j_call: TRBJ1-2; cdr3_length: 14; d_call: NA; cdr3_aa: CASSPRDLLWGYTF; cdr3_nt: TGTGCCAGCAGCCCTCGGGACCTTCTATGGGGCTACACCTTC
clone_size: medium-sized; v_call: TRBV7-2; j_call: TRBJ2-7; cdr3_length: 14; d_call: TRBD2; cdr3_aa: CASSRSGGAFEQYF; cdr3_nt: TGTGCCAGCAGCCGAAGCGGGGGGGCGTTCGAGCAGTACTTC
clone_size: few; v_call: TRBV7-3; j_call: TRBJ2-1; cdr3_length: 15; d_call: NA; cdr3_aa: CASSLGSSSYNEQFF; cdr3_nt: TGTGCCAGCAGCTTAGGGTCTAGCTCCTACAATGAGCAGTTCTTC
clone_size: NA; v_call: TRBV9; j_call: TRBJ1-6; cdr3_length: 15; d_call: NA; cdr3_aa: CASSPEGRVGSPLHF; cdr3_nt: TGTGCCAGCAGCCCCGAGGGCAGGGTAGGATCACCCCTCCACTTT
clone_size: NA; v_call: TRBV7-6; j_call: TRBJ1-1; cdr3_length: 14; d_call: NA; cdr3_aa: CASSSGVPGTEAFF; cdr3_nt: TGTGCCAGCAGCTCCGGGGTGCCCGGGACTGAAGCTTTCTTT
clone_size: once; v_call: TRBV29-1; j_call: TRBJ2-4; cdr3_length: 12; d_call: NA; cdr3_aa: CSARDGENIQYF; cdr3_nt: TGCAGCGCCCGGGACGGTGAAAACATTCAGTACTTC
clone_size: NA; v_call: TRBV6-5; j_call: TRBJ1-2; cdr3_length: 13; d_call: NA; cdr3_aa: CASTPGPEGGYTF; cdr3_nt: TGTGCCAGCACCCCGGGACCAGAGGGTGGCTACACCTTC
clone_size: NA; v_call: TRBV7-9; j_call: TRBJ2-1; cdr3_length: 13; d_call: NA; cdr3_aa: CASSTGTPSRQFF; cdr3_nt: TGTGCCAGCAGCACCGGGACACCGAGTCGGCAGTTCTTC
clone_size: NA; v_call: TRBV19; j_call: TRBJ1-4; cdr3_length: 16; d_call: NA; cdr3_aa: CASKGTTEWWGEKLFF; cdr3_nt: TGTGCCAGTAAGGGAACCACGGAGTGGTGGGGTGAAAAACTGTTTTTT
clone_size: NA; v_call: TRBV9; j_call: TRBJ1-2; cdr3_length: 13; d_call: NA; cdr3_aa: CASSVLDGYGYTF; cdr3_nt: TGTGCCAGCAGCGTTTTGGACGGCTATGGCTACACCTTC
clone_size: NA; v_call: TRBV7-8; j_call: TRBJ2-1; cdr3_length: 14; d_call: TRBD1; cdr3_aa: CASSLDRASNEQFF; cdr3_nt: TGTGCCAGCAGCCTGGACAGGGCGAGTAATGAGCAGTTCTTC
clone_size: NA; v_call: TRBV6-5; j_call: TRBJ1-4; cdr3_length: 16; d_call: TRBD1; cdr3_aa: CASSYASGTGKEKLFF; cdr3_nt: TGTGCCAGCAGTTACGCATCCGGGACAGGAAAAGAAAAACTGTTTTTT
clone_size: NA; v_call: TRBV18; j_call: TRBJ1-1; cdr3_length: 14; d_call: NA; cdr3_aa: CASSLGTGGTEAFF; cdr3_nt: TGTGCCAGCTCCCTCGGGACCGGAGGCACTGAAGCTTTCTTT